This T cell receptor beta chain was captured by sequencing in a study of T-cell memory formation after mild COVID-19. The study's findings and limits: Later expanders leaned toward CD4+, whereas clones contracting from day 15 to 85 were balanced CD4/CD8.

Trimming cost V 4 bases and J 4 bases; bases outside gene matches: 13. This CDR3 contains 16 residues. Germline values: CDR1 SGHRS, CDR2 YFSETQ. 5'RACE, which relied on constant-segment primers, yielded TCR alpha and TCR beta cDNA libraries carrying sample barcodes and UMIs. TCRdb re-derived calls from the 5' RACE reads in MiXCR, one entry per CDR3 protein. This table holds some 150,000 distinct CDR3 sequences, about 5.7% found once. The sample holds many counts of this clonotype. Its specificity is not known. Sequencing was carried out using PBMCs or a T cell subset sorted from them (not recorded which). The clonotype originates from an adult woman who had mild COVID-19 (a few samples of this study predate the infection). Cell type and time point are not known. The chain is built from TRBV5-1 and TRBJ1-1; 7 bases map to TRBD1. The CDR3 DNA sequence: TGCGCCAGCAGCCGTCGACAGGGCGGAGAGGGCACTGAAGCTTTCTTT. This codes for CASSRRQGGEGTEAFF.